These 9 T cell receptor beta chains originate from one sample sequenced in a study of blood T cell repertoires in COVID-19. Libraries were prepared by immunoSEQ multiplex PCR; TCRdb keeps only in-frame clonotypes and omits some of them. The table shows around 460,000 clones, with roughly 89% occurring only once. Sequenced sample: peripheral blood. These receptors were taken from a man in his late teens or twenties with COVID-19, enrolled during active disease.

A single count supports this clone. V and J are TRBV7-6 and TRBJ2-2; D is undetermined. The CDR3 is made up of 13 amino acids. CDR1 is SGHVS and CDR2 is FNYEAQ in the germline V gene. Trimming cost V 5 bases and J 3 bases, with 7 bases left between them. The CDR3 DNA follows: TGTGCCAGCAGCCCCTCCGACACCGGGGAGCTGTTTTTT. Translating it yields CASSPSDTGELFF. The full variable domain, with the rest looked up from reference TRBV7-6 and TRBJ2-2, is GAGVSQSPRYKVTKRGQDVALRCDPISGHVSLYWYRQALGQGPEFLTYFNYEAQQDKSGLPNDRFSAERPEGSISTLTIQRTEQRDSAMYRCASSPSDTGELFFGEGSRLTVL.

V usage is TRBV6-6 and J usage is TRBJ2-7; 9 nucleotides match TRBD2. CDR1 and CDR2 (germline): MNHNY, SVGAGI (reference sequence). V shed 4 bases, J shed 6 bases, and the junction held 7 bases outside the gene matches. The length of the CDR3 is 14 residues. In DNA, the CDR3 is TGTGCCAGCAGTTTCCAGCGGGAGGTCCCCGAGCAGTACTTC. It translates to CASSFQREVPEQYF.

This chain links TRBV19 with TRBJ2-5; TRBD1 matches at 8 bases. Germline loops: CDR1 LNHDA, CDR2 SQIVND (reference sequence). This CDR3 region has 12 residues. After removal of 7 bases from V and 4 bases from J, the junction contained 2 bases not matched to a gene. The CDR3 nucleotides read TGTGCCAGTACCGACAGGGGAGAGACCCAGTACTTC. Translated, it gives CASTDRGETQYF.

The chain is built from TRBV2 and TRBJ2-7; D unclear. CDR3 length: 13 residues. Germline CDR1 reads SNHLY; CDR2 reads FYNNEI. V shed 3 bases and J shed 7 bases, with 13 bases lying between them. CDR3 DNA: TGTGCCAGCAGTGAGCTGACACCTCGGGAGCAGTACTTC. Protein sequence: CASSELTPREQYF.

V usage is TRBV19 and J usage is TRBJ1-5, with 8 bases matching TRBD1. The germline gives CDR1 LNHDA, CDR2 SQIVND (reference sequence). The CDR3 spans 14 residues. With V trimmed by 5 bases and J by 6 bases, 6 bases remained unmatched. The CDR3, as DNA: TGTGCCAGTAGTTTACAGGGGGTCGGTCAGCCCCAGCATTTT. It translates to CASSLQGVGQPQHF. Drawing the rest from reference TRBV19 and TRBJ1-5, the complete variable domain is DGGITQSPKYLFRKEGQNVTLSCEQNLNHDAMYWYRQDPGQGLRLIYYSQIVNDFQKGDIAEGYSVSREKKESFPLTVTSAQKNPTAFYLCASSLQGVGQPQHFGDGTRLSIL.

The J gene is TRBJ1-2, the V gene TRBV6-6; D is unclear. CDR1 and CDR2 (germline): MNHNY, SVGAGI (reference sequence). V lost 0 bases to trimming and J lost 5 bases, with 7 bases between them. This CDR3 comprises 13 residues. CDR3: CASSYSRGYGYTF. The CDR3 nucleotides are TGTGCCAGCAGTTACTCACGAGGTTATGGCTACACCTTC.

V is TRBV15 and J is TRBJ2-5, with TRBD2 as a possible D gene (5 bases). Between the trimmed V and J ends, which lost 6 bases and 4 bases, there was a span of 21 bases. CDR1 is LNHNV, CDR2 YYDKDF, per germline (reference sequence). The CDR3 is 16 amino acids. The CDR3 sequence: CATRGKRTVAGETQYF. Written as DNA, the CDR3 is TGTGCCACCAGGGGCAAGAGGACGGTGGCGGGAGAGACCCAGTACTTC.

V and J are TRBV29-1 and TRBJ1-5; no firm D call. V dropped 1 base and J dropped 6 bases, with 13 bases sitting between them. The germline CDR1 and CDR2 sequences are SQVTM and ANQGSEA. The CDR3 is made up of 14 amino acids. In nucleotides, the CDR3 is TGCAGCGTTGAAGTCCACAAGGCGGGTCAGCCCCAGCATTTT. This translates into CSVEVHKAGQPQHF.

V and J are TRBV3-1 (or the pseudogene TRBV3-2) and TRBJ1-1, with D perhaps matching TRBD1 (6 bases). The CDR3 sequence is 13 residues long. Per germline, CDR1 LGHDT and CDR2 YNNKEL (reference sequence). The V end was cut by 4 bases, the J end by 11 bases, with 17 bases between. Here the CDR3 reads CASSLEGPRGAFF. As DNA, the CDR3 is TGTGCCAGCAGCCTCGAGGGTCCTAGGGGGGCTTTCTTT.